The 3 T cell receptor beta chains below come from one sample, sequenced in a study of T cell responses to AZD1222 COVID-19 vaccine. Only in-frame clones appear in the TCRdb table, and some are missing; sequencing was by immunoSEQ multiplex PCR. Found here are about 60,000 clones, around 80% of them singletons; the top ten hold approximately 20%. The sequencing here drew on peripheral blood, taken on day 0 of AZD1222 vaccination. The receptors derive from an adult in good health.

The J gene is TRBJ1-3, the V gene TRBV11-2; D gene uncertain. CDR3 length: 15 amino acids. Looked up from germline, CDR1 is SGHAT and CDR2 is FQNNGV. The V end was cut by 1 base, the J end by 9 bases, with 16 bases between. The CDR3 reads CASSLVGPGGITIYF. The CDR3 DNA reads TGTGCCAGCAGCTTAGTGGGTCCCGGAGGCATCACCATATATTTT.

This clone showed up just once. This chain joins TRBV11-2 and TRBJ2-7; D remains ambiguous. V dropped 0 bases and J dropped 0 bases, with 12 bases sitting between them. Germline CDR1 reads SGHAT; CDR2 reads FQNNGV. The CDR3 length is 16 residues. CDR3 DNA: TGTGCCAGCAGCTTAGATTTGTCTAGGGTCTCCTACGAGCAGTACGTC. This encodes CASSLDLSRVSYEQYV.

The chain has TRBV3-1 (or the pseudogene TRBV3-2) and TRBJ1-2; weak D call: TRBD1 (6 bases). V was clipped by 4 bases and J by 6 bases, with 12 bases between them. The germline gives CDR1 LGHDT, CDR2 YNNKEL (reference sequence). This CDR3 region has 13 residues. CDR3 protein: CASSLKQGNGYTF. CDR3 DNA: TGTGCCAGCAGCCTTAAACAGGGAAATGGCTACACCTTC.